This TCR beta chain was found in a study of cytomegalovirus exposure and HLA in healthy donors. Study results and limitations: It was reported in a later analysis that an Asian-associated ancestry cluster showed fewer N-insertions than the 666-donor mean. CMV serostatus alone was available as immune exposure information.

Primers for the PCR totalled 60 Vbeta and 13 Jbeta. In the source study's methods: Counted up in a later analysis, unique TCR beta chains came to about 83 million, with around 10 million shared. TCRdb keeps only in-frame clones here, not all; method: immunoSEQ multiplex PCR. That table is the source of V, J and clone size, and D and trimming were worked out from the DNA. The sample consists of about 300,000 clones, 80% to 90% of them appearing once. A note on this clone: Its antigen is as yet unknown.

The CDR3 runs to 14 residues. V lost 5 bases to trimming and J lost 3 bases; unmatched junction nucleotides: 6. Germline V gene data show CDR1 as MNHNY and CDR2 as SVGAGI (reference sequence). The sequencing sample was made of PBMCs. This chain uses TRBV6-6 with TRBJ1-1; 7 nucleotides agree with TRBD1. This receptor was obtained from a middle-aged man in good health and CMV-seropositive. The CDR3 DNA reads TGTGCCAGCAGTCGCGACAGGGCGTACACTGAAGCTTTCTTT. Amino acid sequence: CASSRDRAYTEAFF.